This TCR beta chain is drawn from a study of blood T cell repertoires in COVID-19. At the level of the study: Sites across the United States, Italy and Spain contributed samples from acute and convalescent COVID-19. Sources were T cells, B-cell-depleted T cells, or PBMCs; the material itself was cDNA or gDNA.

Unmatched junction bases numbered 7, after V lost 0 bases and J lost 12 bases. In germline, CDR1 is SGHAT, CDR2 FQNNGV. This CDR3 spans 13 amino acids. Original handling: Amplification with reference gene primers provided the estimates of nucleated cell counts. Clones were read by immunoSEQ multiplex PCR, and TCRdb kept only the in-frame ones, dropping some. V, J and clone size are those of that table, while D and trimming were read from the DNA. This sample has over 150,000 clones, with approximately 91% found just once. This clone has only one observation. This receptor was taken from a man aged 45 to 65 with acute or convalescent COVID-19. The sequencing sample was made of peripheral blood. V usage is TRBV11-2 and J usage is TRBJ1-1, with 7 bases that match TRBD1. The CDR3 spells CASSLEGQAGTFF. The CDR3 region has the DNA TGTGCCAGCAGCTTAGAAGGACAGGCCGGGACTTTCTTT.